What follows describes a single T cell receptor beta chain. In germline, CDR1 is SGHTA, CDR2 FQGNSA. After removal of 1 base from V and 7 bases from J, the junction contained 6 bases not matched to a gene. The CDR3 sequence is 15 residues long. This sample is part of a study of Ad26.COV2.S vaccination and SARS-CoV-2 variants. Treatment indicated: 15 to 20 received Ad26.COV2.S at low or high dose, single or two shots; roughly five received placebo; per-sample allocation not given. Each sample was drawn 63 days after the first injection (of vaccine or placebo). Using immunoSEQ multiplex PCR, the repertoire was profiled, and TCRdb retains in-frame clones only, with some absent. The sample includes 350,000 to 500,000 clones, around 90% of them seen just once.

This sequence joins TRBV7-2 and TRBJ1-5; 8 nucleotides agree with TRBD1. Material: peripheral blood, obtained in a trial of Ad26.COV2.S vaccine versus placebo. The clonotype was recovered from a person between 18 and 65 years old who received the Ad26.COV2.S COVID-19 vaccine or a placebo. The CDR3 coding sequence is TGTGCCAGCAGCTTAGGACAGGGGTTCGGGCAGCCCCAGCATTTT. Translated: CASSLGQGFGQPQHF.